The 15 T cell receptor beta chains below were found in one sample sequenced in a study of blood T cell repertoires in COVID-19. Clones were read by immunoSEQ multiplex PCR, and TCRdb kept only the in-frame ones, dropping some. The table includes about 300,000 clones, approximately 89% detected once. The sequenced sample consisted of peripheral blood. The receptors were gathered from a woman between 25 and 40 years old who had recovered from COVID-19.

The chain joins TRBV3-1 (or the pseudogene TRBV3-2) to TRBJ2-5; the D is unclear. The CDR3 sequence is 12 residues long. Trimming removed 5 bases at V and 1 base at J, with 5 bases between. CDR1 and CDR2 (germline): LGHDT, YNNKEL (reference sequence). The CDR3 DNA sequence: TGTGCCAGCAGCACGGGCCAAGAGACCCAGTACTTC. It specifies CASSTGQETQYF.

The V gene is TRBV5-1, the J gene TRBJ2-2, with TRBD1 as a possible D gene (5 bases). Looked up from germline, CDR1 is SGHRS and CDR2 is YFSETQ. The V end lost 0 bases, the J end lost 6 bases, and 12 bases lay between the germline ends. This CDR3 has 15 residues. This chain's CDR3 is CASSLDRQWPGELFF. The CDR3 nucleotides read TGCGCCAGCAGCTTGGACCGACAGTGGCCCGGGGAGCTGTTTTTT.

The CDR3 loop reads CAISPPGTGGGEQYF. DNA of the CDR3: TGTGCCATCAGTCCCCCCGGGACAGGGGGTGGCGAGCAGTACTTC. The chain couples TRBV10-3 to TRBJ2-7; TRBD1 matches 11 bases. Germline CDR1 ENHRY, CDR2 SYGVKD. The length of the CDR3 is 15 residues. Trimming removed 5 bases from V and 6 bases from J; junction bases left unmatched: 9.

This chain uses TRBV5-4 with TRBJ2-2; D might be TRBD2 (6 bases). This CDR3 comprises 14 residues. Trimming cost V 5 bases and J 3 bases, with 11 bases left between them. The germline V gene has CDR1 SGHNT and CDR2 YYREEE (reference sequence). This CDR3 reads CASRGGTDTGELFF. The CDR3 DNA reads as TGTGCCAGCAGAGGAGGGACGGACACCGGGGAGCTGTTTTTT.

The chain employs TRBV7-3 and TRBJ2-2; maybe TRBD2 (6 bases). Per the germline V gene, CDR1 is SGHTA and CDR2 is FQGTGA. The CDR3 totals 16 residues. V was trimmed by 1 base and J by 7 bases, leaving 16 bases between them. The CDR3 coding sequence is TGTGCCAGCAGCTTAAATGCAGGGAAGGGAGGCGGGGAGCTGTTTTTT. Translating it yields CASSLNAGKGGGELFF. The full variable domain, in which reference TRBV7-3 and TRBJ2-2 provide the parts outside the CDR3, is GAGVSQTPSNKVTEKGKYVELRCDPISGHTALYWYRQSLGQGPEFLIYFQGTGAADDSGLPNDRFFAVRPEGSVSTLKIQRTERGDSAVYLCASSLNAGKGGGELFFGEGSRLTVL.

The CDR3 loop is CASSLNRAQPQHF. CDR3 sequence (DNA): TGTGCCAGCAGCTTAAACAGGGCTCAGCCCCAGCATTTT. V and J are TRBV7-8 and TRBJ1-5, with a weak D call TRBD1 (6 bases). V lost 2 bases to trimming and J lost 6 bases, with 8 bases between them. CDR1 is SGHVS, CDR2 FQNEAQ, per germline. The CDR3 is 13 residues long.

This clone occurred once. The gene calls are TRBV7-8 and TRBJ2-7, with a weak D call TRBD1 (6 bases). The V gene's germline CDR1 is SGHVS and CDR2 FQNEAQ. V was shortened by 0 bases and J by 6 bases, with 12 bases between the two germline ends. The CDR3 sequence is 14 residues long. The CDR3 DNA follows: TGTGCCAGCAGCTTAGCTCGAGTCAGGGGCGAGCAGTACTTC. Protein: CASSLARVRGEQYF.

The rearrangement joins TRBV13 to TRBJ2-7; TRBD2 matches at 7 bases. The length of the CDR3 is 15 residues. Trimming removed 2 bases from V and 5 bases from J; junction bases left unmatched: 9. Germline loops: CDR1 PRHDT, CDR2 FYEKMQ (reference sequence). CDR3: CASSLRRLAEDEQYF. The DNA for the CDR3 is TGTGCCAGCAGCTTAAGGCGACTAGCCGAAGACGAGCAGTACTTC.

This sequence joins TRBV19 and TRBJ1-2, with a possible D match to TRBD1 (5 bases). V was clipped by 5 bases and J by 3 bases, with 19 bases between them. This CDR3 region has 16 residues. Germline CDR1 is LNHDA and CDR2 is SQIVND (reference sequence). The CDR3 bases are TGTGCCAGTAGTCCAGGACATATGGGTAACGACTATGGCTACACCTTC. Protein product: CASSPGHMGNDYGYTF.

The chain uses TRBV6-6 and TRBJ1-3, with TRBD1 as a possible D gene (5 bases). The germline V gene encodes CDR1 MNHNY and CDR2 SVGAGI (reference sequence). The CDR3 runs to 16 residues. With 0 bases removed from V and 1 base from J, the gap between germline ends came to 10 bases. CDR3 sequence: CASSYSNAGSGNTIYF. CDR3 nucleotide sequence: TGTGCCAGCAGTTACTCGAATGCAGGGTCTGGAAACACCATATATTTT.

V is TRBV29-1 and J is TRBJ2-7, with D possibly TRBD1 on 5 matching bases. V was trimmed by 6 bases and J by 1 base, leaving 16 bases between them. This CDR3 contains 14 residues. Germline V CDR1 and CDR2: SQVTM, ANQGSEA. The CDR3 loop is CSVASGLWSYEQYF. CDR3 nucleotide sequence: TGCAGCGTCGCCTCAGGGTTATGGTCCTACGAGCAGTACTTC.

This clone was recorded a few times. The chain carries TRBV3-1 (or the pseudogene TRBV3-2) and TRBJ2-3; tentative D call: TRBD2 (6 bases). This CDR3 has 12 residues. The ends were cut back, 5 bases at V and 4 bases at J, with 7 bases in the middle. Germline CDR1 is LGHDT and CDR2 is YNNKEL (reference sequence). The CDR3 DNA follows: TGTGCCAGCAGCGGGGAGGCAGATACGCAGTATTTT. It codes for CASSGEADTQYF.

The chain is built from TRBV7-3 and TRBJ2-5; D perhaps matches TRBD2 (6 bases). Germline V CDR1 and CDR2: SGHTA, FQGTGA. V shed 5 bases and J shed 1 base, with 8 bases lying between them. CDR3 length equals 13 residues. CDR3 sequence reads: CASSPGVQETQYF. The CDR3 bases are TGTGCCAGCAGCCCGGGGGTCCAAGAGACCCAGTACTTC.

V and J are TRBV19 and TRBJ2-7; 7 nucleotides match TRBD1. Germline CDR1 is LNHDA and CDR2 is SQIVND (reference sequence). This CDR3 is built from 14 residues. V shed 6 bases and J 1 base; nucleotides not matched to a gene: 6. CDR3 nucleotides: TGTGCCAGTAGGTCAGGGACAGCGTCCTACGAGCAGTACTTC. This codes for CASRSGTASYEQYF.

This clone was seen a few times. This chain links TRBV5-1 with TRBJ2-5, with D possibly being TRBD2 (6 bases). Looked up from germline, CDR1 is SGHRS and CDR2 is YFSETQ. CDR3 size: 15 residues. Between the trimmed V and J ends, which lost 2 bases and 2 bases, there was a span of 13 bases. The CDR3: CASSLSGVNQETQYF. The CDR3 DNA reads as TGCGCCAGCAGCTTATCGGGAGTCAATCAAGAGACCCAGTACTTC.